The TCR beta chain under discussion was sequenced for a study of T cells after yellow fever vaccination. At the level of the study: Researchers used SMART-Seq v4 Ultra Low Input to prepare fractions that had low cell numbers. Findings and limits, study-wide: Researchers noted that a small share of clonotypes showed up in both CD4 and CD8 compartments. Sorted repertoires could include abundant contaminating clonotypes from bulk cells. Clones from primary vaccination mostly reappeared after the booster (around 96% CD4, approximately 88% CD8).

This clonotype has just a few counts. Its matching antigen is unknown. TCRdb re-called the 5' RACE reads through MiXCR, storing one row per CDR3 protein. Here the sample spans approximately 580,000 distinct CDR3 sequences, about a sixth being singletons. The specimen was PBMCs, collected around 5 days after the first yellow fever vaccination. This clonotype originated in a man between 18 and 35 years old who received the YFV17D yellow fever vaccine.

CDR3 nucleotides: TGCAGTGCTAGACCAGGGGTGTACGAGCAGTACTTC. Encoded protein: CSARPGVYEQYF. This sequence joins TRBV20-1 and TRBJ2-7, with D possibly matching TRBD1 (6 bases). The V end lost 2 bases, the J end lost 4 bases, and 9 bases lay between the germline ends. The CDR3 runs 12 residues. Germline CDR1 and CDR2: DFQATT and SNEGSKA (reference sequence).